A selection of T cell receptor beta chains follows, all from one sample in a study of blood T cell repertoires in COVID-19. The repertoire was sequenced with immunoSEQ multiplex PCR; TCRdb's copy has only in-frame clones and lacks some. The sample contains 210,000 or so clones, 87% of which appear only once. Sequenced: peripheral blood. Receptor source: a young woman who had recovered from COVID-19. The CDR3 runs from the conserved cysteine through the conserved F or W. D genes are given only for firm matches. Clone size is given for some rows only: seen once, a few or many times, or a class if the clone is expanded.

j_call: TRBJ2-1; clone_size: .; d_call: TRBD2; v_call: TRBV30; cdr3_nt: TGTGCCTGGGGTAGCGGGAGTGAGGATGAGCAGTTCTTC; cdr3_aa: CAWGSGSEDEQFF
j_call: TRBJ1-5; clone_size: .; d_call: .; v_call: TRBV7-9; cdr3_nt: TGTGCCAGCAGCTTAGCCGTCAATCAGCCCCAGCATTTT; cdr3_aa: CASSLAVNQPQHF
j_call: TRBJ2-3; clone_size: .; d_call: TRBD1; v_call: TRBV18; cdr3_nt: TGTGCCAGCTCACCCCAGGGGGCCCGCACAGATACGCAGTATTTT; cdr3_aa: CASSPQGARTDTQYF
j_call: TRBJ2-5; clone_size: .; d_call: TRBD2; v_call: TRBV4-3; cdr3_nt: TGCGCCAGCAGCCATAGCGGGAGATTAGGAGAGACCCAGTACTTC; cdr3_aa: CASSHSGRLGETQYF
j_call: TRBJ1-1; clone_size: .; d_call: .; v_call: TRBV6-1; cdr3_nt: TGTGCCAGCAGTGTAGGGACATTACAGGTGAACACTGAAGCTTTCTTT; cdr3_aa: CASSVGTLQVNTEAFF
j_call: TRBJ2-1; clone_size: .; d_call: TRBD2; v_call: TRBV2; cdr3_nt: TGTGCCAGCAGTGGGACGAGCGGGAGGTTCGATGAGCAGTTCTTC; cdr3_aa: CASSGTSGRFDEQFF
j_call: TRBJ2-1; clone_size: .; d_call: .; v_call: TRBV21-1; cdr3_nt: TGTGCCAGCAGCAAAGCGGCAGTACTCGGGAATGAGCAGTTCTTC; cdr3_aa: CASSKAAVLGNEQFF
j_call: TRBJ1-3; clone_size: .; d_call: .; v_call: TRBV13; cdr3_nt: TGTGCCAGCAGCTTCTCGGACTTCTCTGGAAACACCATATATTTT; cdr3_aa: CASSFSDFSGNTIYF
j_call: TRBJ1-1; clone_size: few; d_call: TRBD1; v_call: TRBV25-1; cdr3_nt: TGTGCCAGCAGTGCCGGGACAGGGGGGAACACTGAAGCTTTCTTT; cdr3_aa: CASSAGTGGNTEAFF
j_call: TRBJ1-1; clone_size: .; d_call: .; v_call: TRBV29-1; cdr3_nt: TGCAGCGTTGATCTAGGGAACACTGAAGCTTTCTTT; cdr3_aa: CSVDLGNTEAFF
j_call: TRBJ1-6; clone_size: .; d_call: TRBD1; v_call: TRBV2; cdr3_nt: TGTGCCAGCAGTGGGGACAGGGGGTATAATTCACCCCTCCACTTT; cdr3_aa: CASSGDRGYNSPLHF